This paragraph covers one TCR beta chain sequence. Its target antigen remains unknown. The CDR3 end shows no conserved phenylalanine or tryptophan, and so a read error is likely. The library was made by multiplex PCR. The sample was run on an Illumina HiSeq 4000. CDR3 regions were amplified by Arm-PCR with iRepertoire HTBI primers to construct TCR beta libraries. Gel purification was performed on PCR products prior to sequencing. In the authors' own workflow: Gene usage analysis of CDR3 amino acid clonotypes relied on the 60 or so TRBV and 15 or so TRBJ segments identified across samples. Filtered high-quality paired reads were merged into contigs using COPE and FqMerger. BLAST was used to align contigs to the IMGT TRBV, TRBD and TRBJ reference genes, and CDR3 was defined following IMGT. Clonotypes above 0.1% frequency were classified as highly expanded clones. Repertoire diversity was measured by Shannon entropy, and V-J evenness by the Gini coefficient. A clonotype was considered public if more than one individual shared it. The public reads were quality trimmed at Q25 with fastp and then assembled into clones with MiXCR by TCRdb, keeping productive beta chains. A single entry per CDR3 protein holds the most common genes and DNA from its merged rows. The V and J calls and clone size are TCRdb's, not the authors'. The sample has some 340,000 distinct CDR3 sequences on record, about an eighth of them singletons. In total, the top ten clones hold approximately 19% of the sample.

V and J are truncated by 1 base and 6 bases respectively, leaving an intervening sequence of 9 bases. The CDR3 spans 14 residues, counting both ends. This entry keeps only the CDR3 DNA: 42 bases, framed from base 1. CDR1 and CDR2 were assigned from the germline V gene as LGHNT and FRNRAP. Taken with the paper, the label for time point translates to: newly diagnosed GD, antithyroid drugs for less than 3 months. For both TCR sequencing and RNA sequencing, RNA was extracted from PBMCs using TRIzol. The diagnosis of Graves' disease was made according to American Thyroid Association guidelines. Patients were recruited from an endocrinology department in Xi'an, China. From each patient, approximately 10 milliliters of peripheral blood was collected into an EDTA anticoagulant tube. PBMCs were isolated by Ficoll Paque Plus density gradient separation without further T cell sorting. RNA quality was checked with an Agilent 2100 Bioanalyzer and agarose gel, and concentration with a NanoDrop 2000.

This sample was taken from a study of regulatory T cells in long-lasting Graves disease (dated by TCRdb to 2020 to 2023). With respect to the entire study: In the newly diagnosed Graves' disease group, patients had been taking antithyroid drugs for less than 3 months. The study was conducted in China and was registered as a clinical trial. A total of about 35 samples underwent TCR sequencing, from some 13 patients with persistent Graves' disease and some 20 patients with newly diagnosed Graves' disease. Persistent Graves' disease patients were compared with newly diagnosed Graves' disease patients by peripheral blood TCR sequencing and RNA sequencing.

Points the paper makes about the study in general: Lower TCR Shannon entropy and fewer highly expanded clones were observed in persistent Graves' disease patients than in newly diagnosed patients, which suggested clonal expansion. A larger number of public clonotypes was shared among persistent patients (2,741) than among newly diagnosed patients (around 970). TRBV28, TRBJ1-2 and TRBJ2-5 were preferentially used in persistent disease, while TRBV20-1 and TRBJ2-1 were favored in newly diagnosed disease. Sequencing and analysis were limited to the TCR beta chain. The study examined only peripheral blood because the primary lesion, thyroid tissue, could not be accessed. The authors noted that the small sample size was a limitation that may lower accuracy.

This sample was shared with a second study, whose subject was T cells in Graves' hyperthyroidism and ophthalmopathy. Per that second paper: Stable Graves' hyperthyroidism was defined as the absence of progression to ophthalmopathy over 18 months of follow-up. Hyperthyroidism patients were aged 18 to 65 years and newly diagnosed, with disease duration of less than 2 months. The study excluded patients with uncontrolled infections, other autoimmune diseases, pregnancy or lactation. Clinical symptoms, serum thyroxine and TRAb, thyroid ultrasound, and orbital computed tomography formed the basis for the diagnoses. For the first round of RT-PCR on the TCR CDR3, the HTBI primer set was used together with the Qiagen OneStep RT-PCR kit. Most expanded thyroid clonotypes (frequency above 0.001) were also found in blood, which suggests that blood repertoires may mirror thyroid immune responses. A model built on a 13 V-J signature distinguished ophthalmopathy from stable hyperthyroidism, reaching 87.88% sensitivity and 81.08% specificity in cross-validation and 80%/75% in testing. During validation, the model predicted progression to ophthalmopathy a median of about 6.3 months ahead of onset, with almost 71% sensitivity and around 72% specificity. A discovery cohort of roughly 100 patients, roughly 45 with Graves' ophthalmopathy and 55 to 65 with stable Graves' hyperthyroidism, was used to find distinguishing TCR V-J signatures. Prospective prediction of ophthalmopathy was tested in an independent validation cohort of about 19 hyperthyroidism patients and 17 patients who later progressed to ophthalmopathy. For training and testing, the 110 or so patients in the discovery cohort were randomly divided in a 7:3 ratio. The study also compared thyroid tissue and blood T-cell repertoires from roughly 6 Graves' hyperthyroidism patients. Following sampling, methimazole starting at 30 mg daily was given to hyperthyroidism patients, and high-dose intravenous methylprednisolone was given to ophthalmopathy patients. Libraries were constructed in a second round of multiplex PCR, after which size selection and purification were performed. Paired-end sequencing of the libraries was performed with 100 bp reads on an Illumina HiSeq2000. SOAPnuke was used to process the raw data, with reads discarded if the reads contained adapters or uncalled bases, had a mean Phred below 15, or lacked an exact constant-primer or identifier match. High-quality paired reads were merged with COPE v1.2.5, and unique nucleotide sequences were defined as clonotypes. Clonotypes were aligned to IMGT TRBV, TRBD and TRBJ reference segments using MiTCR v1.1. The analysis was restricted to V-J combinations with a frequency above 0.0001, which together covered approximately 99% of the repertoires. A TCS score was defined as the ratio of F50 (clonal expansion) to E x V (chaos), with BLOSUM62-based TCRdist applied between CDR3 peptides within each V-J. Welch's t-statistics and random forest reduced approximately 520 V-J features to 13, which were used in a naive Bayes classifier (R e1071). No statistical method was used to set the sample size in advance, and investigators knew the group allocation. The paper reports TCR Vbeta CDR3 sequencing of some 140 peripheral blood samples: approximately 43 ophthalmopathy, under 80 hyperthyroidism and 17 progressor patients.

The chain uses TRBV12-5 and TRBJ2-2; the D region possibly corresponds to TRBD2 (6 bases align). The sequencing here drew on peripheral blood mononuclear cells (PBMCs), taken at new diagnosis, from a patient treated with antithyroid drugs. The clonotype originates from a woman aged 18-29 years with Graves disease. Donor details come from another sample of the same person, matched by shared clones. The nucleotide sequence reads TGTGCTAGTGGTTTGGGGGGGGTTCCCGGGGAGCTGTTTTCT. Translation gives CASGLGGVPGELFS.